A single T cell receptor beta chain is shown here with its context. This sample was taken from a study of blood T cell repertoires in COVID-19. The overall study: Spain, Italy and the United States supplied samples that represented acute and convalescent COVID-19.

The germline gives CDR1 SGDLS, CDR2 YYNGEE. V lost 1 base and J lost 4, with 11 bases in between. The CDR3 totals 15 residues. Profiled with immunoSEQ multiplex PCR; TCRdb holds only in-frame clones, not every one. The table includes 95,000 to 150,000 clones, around 80% detected once. This receptor was identified in a man aged 55 to 69 with active or convalescent COVID-19. Sequencing input: peripheral blood. The V and J genes are TRBV9 and TRBJ2-2; D might be TRBD1 (5 bases). Here the CDR3 DNA reads TGTGCCAGCAGCGTATTGGACACCCTCACCGGGGAGCTGTTTTTT. Translated, it gives CASSVLDTLTGELFF.